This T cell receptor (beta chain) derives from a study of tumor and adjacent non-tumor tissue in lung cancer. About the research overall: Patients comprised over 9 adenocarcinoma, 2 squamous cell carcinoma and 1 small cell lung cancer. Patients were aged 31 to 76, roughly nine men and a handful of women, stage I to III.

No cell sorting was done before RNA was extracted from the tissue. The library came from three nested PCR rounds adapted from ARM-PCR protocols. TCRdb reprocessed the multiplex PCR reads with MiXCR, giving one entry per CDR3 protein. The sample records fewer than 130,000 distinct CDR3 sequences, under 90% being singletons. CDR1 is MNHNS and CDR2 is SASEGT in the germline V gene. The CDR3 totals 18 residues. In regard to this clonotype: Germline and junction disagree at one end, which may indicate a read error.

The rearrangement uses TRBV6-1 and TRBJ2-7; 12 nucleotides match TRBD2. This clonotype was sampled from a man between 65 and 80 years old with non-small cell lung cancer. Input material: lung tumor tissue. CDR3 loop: CDSSELAGGPSTAGEQYF. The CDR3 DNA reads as TGTGACAGCAGTGAACTAGCGGGAGGTCCCTCGACGGCTGGAGAGCAGTACTTC.